Below, one T cell receptor beta chain is given with its context. The antigen remains unidentified. CDR3 size: 15 residues. The TRB cDNA libraries were prepared by 5' RACE with UMI labels. Each CDR3 protein gets one entry in TCRdb, which reprocessed the 5' RACE reads and gives no DNA. This table holds more than 80,000 distinct CDR3 sequences. This record belongs to a study of CXCR3-negative and CXCR3-positive naive CD8 T cells. Study-wide findings and caveats: CXCR3-positive naive cells had more hydrophobic TRB CDR3s than CXCR3-negative naive cells.

The J gene is TRBJ1-2, the V gene TRBV12-3 or TRBV12-4. This TCR was sampled from a human donor in good health. Some clones in this sample may be carry-over from other donors' samples. The sample consisted of naive CXCR3+ CD8+ T cells from blood. Subset defined: CD45RO-CCR7+CD27+CD95- naive CD8+ T cells expressing CXCR3 (TNR3+). CDR3 sequence: CASSLGYSPPNGYTF.